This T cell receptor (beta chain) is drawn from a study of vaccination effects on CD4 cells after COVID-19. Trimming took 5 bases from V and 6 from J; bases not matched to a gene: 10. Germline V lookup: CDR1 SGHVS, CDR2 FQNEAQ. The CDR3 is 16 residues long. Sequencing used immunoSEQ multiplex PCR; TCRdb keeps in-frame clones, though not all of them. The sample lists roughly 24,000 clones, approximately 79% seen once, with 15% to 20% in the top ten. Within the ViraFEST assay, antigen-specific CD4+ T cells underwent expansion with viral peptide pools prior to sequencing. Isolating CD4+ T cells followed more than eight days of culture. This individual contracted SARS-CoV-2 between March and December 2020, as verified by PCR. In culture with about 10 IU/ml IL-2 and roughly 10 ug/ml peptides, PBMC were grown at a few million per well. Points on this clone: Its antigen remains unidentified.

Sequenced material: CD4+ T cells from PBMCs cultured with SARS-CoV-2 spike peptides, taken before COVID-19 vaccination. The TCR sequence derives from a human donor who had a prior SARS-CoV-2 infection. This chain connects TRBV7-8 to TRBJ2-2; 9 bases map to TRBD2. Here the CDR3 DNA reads TGTGCCAGCAGCAGTAAGCGGGGGGTCCCGGCCGGGGAGCTGTTTTTT. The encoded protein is CASSSKRGVPAGELFF. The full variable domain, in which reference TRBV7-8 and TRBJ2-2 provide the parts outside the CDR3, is GAGVSQSPRYKVAKRGQDVALRCDPISGHVSLFWYQQALGQGPEFLTYFQNEAQLDKSGLPSDRFFAERPEGSVSTLKIQRTQQEDSAVYLCASSSKRGVPAGELFFGEGSRLTVL.